The present T cell receptor (beta chain) was sequenced within a study of low-dose radiotherapy and immunotherapy resistance in tumors. Study summary: Every two weeks, one day ahead of radiation and immunotherapy, cyclophosphamide 200 mg/m2 was given (intravenously).

Time point defined: after trial treatment. This sample's treatment: LDRT plus nivolumab, ipilimumab, low-dose cyclophosphamide and aspirin (RACIN trial). Every donor's regimen consisted of nivolumab, ipilimumab, aspirin, low-dose cyclophosphamide and low-dose radiotherapy. Eligibility criteria specified advanced solid malignancies devoid of tumor-infiltrating lymphocytes. Trimming cost V 0 bases and J 5 bases, with 17 bases left between them. Germline values: CDR1 GTSNPN, CDR2 SVGIG (reference sequence). The CDR3 is 17 residues long. This clonotype was recorded many times. Alpha and beta chains were covered, as first-strand cDNA relied on TRAV- and TRBV-specific primers. The authors amplified TCRs for about 20 PCR cycles with a constant-region primer and a V-primer adapter. TCRdb processed the reads anew with MiXCR; each CDR3 protein has one entry. The table lists around 60,000 distinct CDR3 sequences, 20% to 25% of them singletons, with around 6.5% in the top ten.

This TCR was sampled from a male donor with prostate cancer. The specimen was PBMCs, collected after low-dose radiotherapy plus immunotherapy. The chain links TRBV30 to TRBJ1-6; D gene uncertain. The CDR3 sequence: CAWSVPPPGIHNSPLHF. DNA of the CDR3: TGTGCCTGGAGTGTACCCCCACCCGGCATCCATAATTCACCCCTCCACTTT. The entire variable domain, with the rest obtained from reference TRBV30 and TRBJ1-6, is as follows: SQTIHQWPATLVQPVGSPLSLECTVEGTSNPNLYWYRQAAGRGLQLLFYSVGIGQISSEVPQNLSASRPQDRQFILSSKKLLLSDSGFYLCAWSVPPPGIHNSPLHFGNGTRLTVT.